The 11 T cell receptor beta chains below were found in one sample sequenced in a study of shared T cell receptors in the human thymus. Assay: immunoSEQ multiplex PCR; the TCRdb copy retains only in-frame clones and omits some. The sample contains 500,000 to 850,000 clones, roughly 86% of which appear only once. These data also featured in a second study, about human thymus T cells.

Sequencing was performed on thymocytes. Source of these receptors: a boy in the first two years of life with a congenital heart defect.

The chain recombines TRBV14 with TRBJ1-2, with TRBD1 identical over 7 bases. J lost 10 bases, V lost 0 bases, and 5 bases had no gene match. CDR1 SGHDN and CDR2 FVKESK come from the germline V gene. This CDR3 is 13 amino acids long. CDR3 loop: CASSQDTGEDYTF. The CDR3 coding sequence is TGTGCCAGCAGCCAAGATACAGGGGAAGACTACACCTTC.

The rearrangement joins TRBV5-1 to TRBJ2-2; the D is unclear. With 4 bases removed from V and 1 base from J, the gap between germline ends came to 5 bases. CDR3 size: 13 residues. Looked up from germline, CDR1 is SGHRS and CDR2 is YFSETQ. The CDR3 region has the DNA TGCGCCAGCAGCACGGGGAACACCGGGGAGCTGTTTTTT. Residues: CASSTGNTGELFF.

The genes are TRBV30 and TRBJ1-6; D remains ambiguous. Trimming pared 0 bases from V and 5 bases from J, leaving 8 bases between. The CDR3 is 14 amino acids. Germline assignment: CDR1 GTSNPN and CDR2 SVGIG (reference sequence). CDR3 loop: CAWSVRQDNSPLHF. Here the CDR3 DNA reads TGTGCCTGGAGTGTACGGCAGGATAATTCACCCCTCCACTTT.

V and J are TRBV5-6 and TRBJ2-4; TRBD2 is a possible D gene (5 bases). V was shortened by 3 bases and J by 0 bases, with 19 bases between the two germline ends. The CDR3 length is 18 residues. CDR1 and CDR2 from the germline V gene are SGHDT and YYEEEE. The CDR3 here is CASSWTSHSAIAKNIQYF. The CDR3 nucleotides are TGTGCCAGCAGCTGGACTTCCCACAGTGCTATAGCCAAAAACATTCAGTACTTC.

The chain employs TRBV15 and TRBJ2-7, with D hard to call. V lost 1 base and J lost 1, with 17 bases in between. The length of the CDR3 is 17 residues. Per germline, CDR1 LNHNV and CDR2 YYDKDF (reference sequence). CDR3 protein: CATSRGIRQTLSYEQYF. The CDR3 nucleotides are TGTGCCACCAGCAGAGGGATCAGACAAACTTTATCCTACGAGCAGTACTTC.

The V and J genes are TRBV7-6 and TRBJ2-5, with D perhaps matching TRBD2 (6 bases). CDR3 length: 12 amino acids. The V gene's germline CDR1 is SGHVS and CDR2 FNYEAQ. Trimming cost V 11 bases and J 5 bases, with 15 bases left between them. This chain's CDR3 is CASWAGRETQYF. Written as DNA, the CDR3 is TGTGCCTCCTGGGCGGGACGGGAGACCCAGTACTTC.

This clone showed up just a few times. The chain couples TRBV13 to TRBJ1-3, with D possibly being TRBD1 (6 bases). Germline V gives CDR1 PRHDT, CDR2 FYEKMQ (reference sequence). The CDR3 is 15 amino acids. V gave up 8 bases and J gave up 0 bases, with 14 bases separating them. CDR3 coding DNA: TGTGCCAGCTCCCCTTTCAGGGGCTCTGGAAACACCATATATTTT. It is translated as CASSPFRGSGNTIYF.

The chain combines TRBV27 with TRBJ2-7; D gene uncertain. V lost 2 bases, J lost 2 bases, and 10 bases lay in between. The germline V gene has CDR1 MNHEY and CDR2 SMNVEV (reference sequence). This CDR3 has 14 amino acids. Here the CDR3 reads CASSLNGSTYEQYF. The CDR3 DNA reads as TGTGCCAGCAGTTTAAATGGTAGCACCTACGAGCAGTACTTC.

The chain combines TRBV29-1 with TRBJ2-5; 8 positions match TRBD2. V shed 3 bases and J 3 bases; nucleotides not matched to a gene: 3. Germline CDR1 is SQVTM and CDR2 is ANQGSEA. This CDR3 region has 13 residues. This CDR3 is CSVDGGGKETQYF. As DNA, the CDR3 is TGCAGCGTTGATGGCGGGGGGAAAGAGACCCAGTACTTC.

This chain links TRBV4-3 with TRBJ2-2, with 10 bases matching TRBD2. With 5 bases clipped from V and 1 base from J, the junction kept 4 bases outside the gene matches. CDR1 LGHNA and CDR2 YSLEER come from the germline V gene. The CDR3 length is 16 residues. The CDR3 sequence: CASSIGLAENTGELFF. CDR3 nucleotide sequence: TGCGCCAGCAGCATAGGACTAGCGGAGAACACCGGGGAGCTGTTTTTT.

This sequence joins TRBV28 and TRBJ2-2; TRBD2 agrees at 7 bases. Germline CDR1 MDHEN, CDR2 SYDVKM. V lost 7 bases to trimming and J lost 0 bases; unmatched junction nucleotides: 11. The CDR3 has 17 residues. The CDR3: CASTQNRDYSNTGELFF. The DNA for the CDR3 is TGTGCCAGCACCCAAAACCGGGACTACTCGAACACCGGGGAGCTGTTTTTT.